Presented here are 9 T cell receptor beta chains from one specimen sequenced in a study of cytomegalovirus exposure and HLA in healthy donors. PCR amplification relied on 60 Vbeta primers (plus 13 Jbeta primers). Sequencing used immunoSEQ multiplex PCR; TCRdb keeps in-frame clones, though not all of them. The table shows around 150,000 clones, with 60% to 80% occurring only once. Sequenced input: PBMCs. These receptors were taken from a man aged 50 to 60 in good health and CMV-seropositive.

J is TRBJ1-4 and V is TRBV28; tentatively, D is TRBD1 (6 bases). Germline V CDR1 and CDR2: MDHEN, SYDVKM. This CDR3 spans 16 amino acids. Trimming shortened V by 4 bases and J by 8 bases, and 20 bases separated the two germline ends. CDR3 sequence: CASSSFLTGLREKLFF. The CDR3 DNA is TGTGCCAGCAGTTCCTTCCTAACAGGGCTACGGGAAAAACTGTTTTTT. Drawing the rest from reference TRBV28 and TRBJ1-4, the complete variable domain is DVKVTQSSRYLVKRTGEKVFLECVQDMDHENMFWYRQDPGLGLRLIYFSYDVKMKEKGDIPEGYSVSREKKERFSLILESASTNQTSMYLCASSSFLTGLREKLFFGSGTQLSVL.

The genes are TRBV9 and TRBJ2-1; D gene unclear. Germline lookup yields CDR1 SGDLS and CDR2 YYNGEE. The length of the CDR3 is 15 residues. Deletions cut 2 bases from V and 1 base from J, with 10 bases between. The CDR3 reads CASSVAIPSYNEQFF. As DNA, the CDR3 is TGTGCCAGCAGCGTGGCCATTCCGTCCTACAATGAGCAGTTCTTC.

This sequence joins TRBV30 and TRBJ1-4; D is perhaps TRBD1 (5 bases). CDR3 length equals 17 residues. Trimming stripped 0 bases from V and 8 bases from J, with 22 bases between. Looked up from germline, CDR1 is GTSNPN and CDR2 is SVGIG (reference sequence). This CDR3 is CAWSVRGGSREGEKLFF. The CDR3 DNA reads as TGTGCCTGGAGTGTAAGGGGAGGGAGCAGGGAAGGAGAAAAACTGTTTTTT. Variable domain in full (rest from reference TRBV30 and TRBJ1-4): SQTIHQWPATLVQPVGSPLSLECTVEGTSNPNLYWYRQAAGRGLQLLFYSVGIGQISSEVPQNLSASRPQDRQFILSSKKLLLSDSGFYLCAWSVRGGSREGEKLFFGSGTQLSVL.

The J gene is TRBJ2-1, the V gene TRBV5-1; 9 bases are shared with TRBD2. Unmatched junction bases numbered 8, after V lost 0 bases and J lost 7 bases. CDR3 length: 16 amino acids. The germline CDR1 and CDR2 sequences are SGHRS and YFSETQ. DNA of the CDR3: TGCGCCAGCAGCTTGGAGGGCGGGGGGGCCGGGAATGAGCAGTTCTTC. Its translation: CASSLEGGGAGNEQFF.

The rearrangement links TRBV19 to TRBJ1-6, with 7 bases that match TRBD1. The CDR3 runs 14 residues. In germline, CDR1 is LNHDA, CDR2 SQIVND (reference sequence). J gave up 6 bases and V 11 bases, and 10 bases lay outside the gene matches. CDR3 amino acids: CASGGDSGNSPLHF. The CDR3 region has the DNA TGTGCCTCCGGGGGGGACAGCGGTAATTCACCCCTCCACTTT.

Notes on this clone: A read error may account for a junction end that differs from germline. The chain links TRBV13 to TRBJ2-2; TRBD2 might be the D (5 bases). CDR1 PRHDT and CDR2 FYEKMQ come from the germline V gene (reference sequence). This CDR3 region has 17 residues. In nucleotides, the CDR3 is TGTGCCAGCACCCTAACTGGACGGATACAGAGCACCGGGGAACTGTTTTTT. This encodes CASTLTGRIQSTGELFF.

V and J are TRBV7-2 and TRBJ1-1; 10 positions agree with TRBD1. The CDR3 runs 14 residues. Germline V CDR1 and CDR2: SGHTA, FQGNSA. The V gene end was trimmed by 8 bases and the J gene end by 2 bases; junction bases not matched to a gene: 5. This CDR3 is CASAWDRGNTEAFF. CDR3 coding DNA: TGTGCCAGCGCTTGGGACAGGGGCAACACTGAAGCTTTCTTT.

This clone was picked up a small number of times. The gene calls are TRBV15 and TRBJ1-3; 8 bases map to TRBD1. The trim removed 2 bases at V and 3 bases at J, leaving 6 bases unmatched. Germline values: CDR1 LNHNV, CDR2 YYDKDF (reference sequence). The CDR3 runs 16 residues. CDR3 protein: CATSRRQGTFGNTIYF. The CDR3 DNA reads TGTGCCACCAGCAGAAGACAGGGGACGTTTGGAAACACCATATATTTT.

The chain uses TRBV9 and TRBJ1-6; D may be TRBD1 (5 bases). CDR1 and CDR2 from the germline V gene are SGDLS and YYNGEE. V lost 4 bases and J 0 bases, leaving 14 bases between the germline ends. CDR3 size: 17 residues. This CDR3 is CASSTRGDDSYNSPLHF. The CDR3 coding sequence is TGTGCCAGCAGCACCCGGGGGGATGACTCCTATAATTCACCCCTCCACTTT. The variable domain in full, with the rest retrieved from reference TRBV9 and TRBJ1-6, is DSGVTQTPKHLITATGQRVTLRCSPRSGDLSVYWYQQSLDQGLQFLIQYYNGEERAKGNILERFSAQQFPDLHSELNLSSLELGDSALYFCASSTRGDDSYNSPLHFGNGTRLTVT.